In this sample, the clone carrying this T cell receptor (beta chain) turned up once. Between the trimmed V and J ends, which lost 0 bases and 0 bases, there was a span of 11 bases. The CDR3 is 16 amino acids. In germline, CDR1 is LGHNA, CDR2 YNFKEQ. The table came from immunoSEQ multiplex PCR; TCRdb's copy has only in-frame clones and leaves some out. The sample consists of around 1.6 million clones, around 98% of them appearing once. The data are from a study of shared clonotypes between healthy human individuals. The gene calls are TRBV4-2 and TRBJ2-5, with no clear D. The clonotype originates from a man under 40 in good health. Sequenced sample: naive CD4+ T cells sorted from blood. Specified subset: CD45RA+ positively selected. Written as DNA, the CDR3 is TGTGCCAGCAGCCAAGAAAGGATGAGCGACCAAGAGACCCAGTACTTC. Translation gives CASSQERMSDQETQYF.